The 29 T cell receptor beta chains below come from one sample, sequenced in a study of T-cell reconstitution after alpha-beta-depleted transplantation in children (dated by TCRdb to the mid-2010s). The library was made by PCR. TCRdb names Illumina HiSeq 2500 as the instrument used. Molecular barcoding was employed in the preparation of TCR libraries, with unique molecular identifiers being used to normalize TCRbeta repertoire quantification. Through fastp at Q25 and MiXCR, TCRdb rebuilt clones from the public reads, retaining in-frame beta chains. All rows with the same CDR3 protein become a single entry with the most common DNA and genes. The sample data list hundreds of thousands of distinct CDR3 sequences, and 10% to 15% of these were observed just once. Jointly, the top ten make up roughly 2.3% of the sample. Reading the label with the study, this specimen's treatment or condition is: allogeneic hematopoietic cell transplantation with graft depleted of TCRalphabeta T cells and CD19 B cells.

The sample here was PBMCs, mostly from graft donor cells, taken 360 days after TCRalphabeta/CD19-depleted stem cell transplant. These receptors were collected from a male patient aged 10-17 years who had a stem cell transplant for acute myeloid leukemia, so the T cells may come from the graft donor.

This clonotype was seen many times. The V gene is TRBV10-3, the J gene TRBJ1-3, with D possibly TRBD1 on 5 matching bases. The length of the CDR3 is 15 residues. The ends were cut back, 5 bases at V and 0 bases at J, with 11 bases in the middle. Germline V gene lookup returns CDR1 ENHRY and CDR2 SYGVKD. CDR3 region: CAISLQDPSGNTIYF. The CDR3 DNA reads TGTGCCATCAGTTTACAGGACCCCTCTGGAAACACCATATATTTT.

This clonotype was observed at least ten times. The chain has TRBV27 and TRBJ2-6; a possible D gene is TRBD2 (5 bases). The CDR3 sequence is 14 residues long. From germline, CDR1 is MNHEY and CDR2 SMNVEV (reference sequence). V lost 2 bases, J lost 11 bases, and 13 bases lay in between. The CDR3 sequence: CASSLVQRYDVLTF. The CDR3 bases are TGTGCCAGCAGTTTAGTCCAGCGGTACGACGTCCTGACTTTC.

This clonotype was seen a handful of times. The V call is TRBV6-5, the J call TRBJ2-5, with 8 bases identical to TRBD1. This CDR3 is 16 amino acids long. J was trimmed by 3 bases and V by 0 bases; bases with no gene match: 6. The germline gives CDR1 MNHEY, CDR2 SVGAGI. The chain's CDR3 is CASSYSFGTGEETQYF. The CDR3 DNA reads TGTGCCAGCAGTTACTCTTTCGGGACAGGCGAAGAGACCCAGTACTTC.

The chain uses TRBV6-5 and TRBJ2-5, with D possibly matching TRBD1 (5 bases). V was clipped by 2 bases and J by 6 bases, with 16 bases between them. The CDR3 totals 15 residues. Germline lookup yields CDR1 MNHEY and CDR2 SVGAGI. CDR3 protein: CASSYGAGSIKTQYF. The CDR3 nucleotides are TGTGCCAGCAGTTACGGGGCAGGGTCGATAAAGACCCAGTACTTC.

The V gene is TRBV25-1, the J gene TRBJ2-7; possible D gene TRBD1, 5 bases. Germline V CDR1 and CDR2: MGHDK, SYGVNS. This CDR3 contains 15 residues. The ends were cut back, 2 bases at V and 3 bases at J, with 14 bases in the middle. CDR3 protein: CASSEPTGALYEQYF. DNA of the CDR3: TGTGCCAGCAGTGAACCTACAGGAGCCCTCTACGAGCAGTACTTC.

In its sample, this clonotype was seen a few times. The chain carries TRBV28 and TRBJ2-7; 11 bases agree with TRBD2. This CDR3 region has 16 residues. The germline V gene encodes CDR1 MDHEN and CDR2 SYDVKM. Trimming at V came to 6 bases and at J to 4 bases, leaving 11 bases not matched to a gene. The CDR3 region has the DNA TGTGCCAGCAGCCCAACTAGCGGGAGTTCAGAATACGAGCAGTACTTC. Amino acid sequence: CASSPTSGSSEYEQYF.

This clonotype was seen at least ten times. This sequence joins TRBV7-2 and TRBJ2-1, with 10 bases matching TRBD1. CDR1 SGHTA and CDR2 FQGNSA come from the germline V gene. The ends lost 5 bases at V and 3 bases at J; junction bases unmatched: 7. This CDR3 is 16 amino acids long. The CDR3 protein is CASSTRQGAFYNEQFF. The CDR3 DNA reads TGTGCCAGCAGCACCCGACAGGGGGCTTTCTACAATGAGCAGTTCTTC.

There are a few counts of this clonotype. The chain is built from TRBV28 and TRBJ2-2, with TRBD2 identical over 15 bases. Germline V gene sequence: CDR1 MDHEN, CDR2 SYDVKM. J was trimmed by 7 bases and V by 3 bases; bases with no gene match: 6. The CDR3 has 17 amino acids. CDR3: CASSFGLAGGPIGELFF. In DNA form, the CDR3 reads TGTGCCAGCAGTTTTGGACTAGCGGGAGGGCCTATCGGGGAGCTGTTTTTT.

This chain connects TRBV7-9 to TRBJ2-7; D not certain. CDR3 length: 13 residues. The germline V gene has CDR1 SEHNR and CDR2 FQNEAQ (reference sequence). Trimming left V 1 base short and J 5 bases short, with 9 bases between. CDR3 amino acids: CASSLVDLHEQYF. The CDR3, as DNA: TGTGCCAGCAGCTTAGTAGACCTCCACGAGCAGTACTTC.

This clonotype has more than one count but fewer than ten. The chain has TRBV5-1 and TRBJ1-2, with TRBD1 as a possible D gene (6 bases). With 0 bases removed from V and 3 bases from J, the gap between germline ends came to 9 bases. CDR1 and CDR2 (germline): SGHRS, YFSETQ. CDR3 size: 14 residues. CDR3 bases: TGCGCCAGCAGCTTGGATGCAGGGGACTATGGCTACACCTTC. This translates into CASSLDAGDYGYTF.

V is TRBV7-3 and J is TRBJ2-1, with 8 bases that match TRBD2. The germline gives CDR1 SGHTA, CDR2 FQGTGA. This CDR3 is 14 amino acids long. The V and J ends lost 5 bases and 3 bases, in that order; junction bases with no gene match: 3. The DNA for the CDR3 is TGTGCCAGCAGCATGAGCGGGAGCTACAATGAGCAGTTCTTC. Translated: CASSMSGSYNEQFF. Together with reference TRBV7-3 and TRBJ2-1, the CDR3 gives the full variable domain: GAGVSQTPSNKVTEKGKYVELRCDPISGHTALYWYRQSLGQGPEFLIYFQGTGAADDSGLPNDRFFAVRPEGSVSTLKIQRTERGDSAVYLCASSMSGSYNEQFFGPGTRLTVL.

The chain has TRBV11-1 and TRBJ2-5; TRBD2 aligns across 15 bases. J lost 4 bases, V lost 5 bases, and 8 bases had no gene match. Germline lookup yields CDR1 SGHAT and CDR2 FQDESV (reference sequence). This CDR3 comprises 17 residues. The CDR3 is CASSPALGLAGGETQYF. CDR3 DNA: TGTGCCAGCAGCCCCGCCCTGGGACTAGCGGGAGGAGAGACCCAGTACTTC.

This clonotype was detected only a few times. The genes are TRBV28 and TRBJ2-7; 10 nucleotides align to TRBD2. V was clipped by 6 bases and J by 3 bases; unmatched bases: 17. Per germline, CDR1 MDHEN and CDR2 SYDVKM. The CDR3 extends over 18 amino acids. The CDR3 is CASSPDRLAGVQNYEQYF. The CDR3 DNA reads TGTGCCAGCAGCCCCGACCGGCTAGCGGGAGTTCAGAACTACGAGCAGTACTTC.

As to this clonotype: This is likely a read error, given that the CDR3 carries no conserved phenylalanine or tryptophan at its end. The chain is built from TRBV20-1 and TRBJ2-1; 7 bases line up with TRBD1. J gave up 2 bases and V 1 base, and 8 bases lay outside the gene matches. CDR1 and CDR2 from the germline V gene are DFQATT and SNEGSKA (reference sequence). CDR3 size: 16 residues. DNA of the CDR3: TGCAGTGCTAGAGGTCTCGCCGGGACAGCCTACAATGAGCAGTTCTCC. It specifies CSARGLAGTAYNEQFS.

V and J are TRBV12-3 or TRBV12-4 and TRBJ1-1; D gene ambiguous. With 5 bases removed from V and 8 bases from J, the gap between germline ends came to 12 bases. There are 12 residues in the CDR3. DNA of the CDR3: TGTGCCAGCAGTCCCTTGGGCATAGAAGCTTTCTTT. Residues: CASSPLGIEAFF.

Here the CDR3 DNA reads TGTGCCAGCAGCCAAGTCACCGCGGGACAGGGGGCGTGGGAGACCCAGTACTTC. Residues: CASSQVTAGQGAWETQYF. V usage is TRBV4-2 and J usage is TRBJ2-5; 12 positions agree with TRBD1. This CDR3 has 18 amino acids. V dropped 1 base and J dropped 5; count of bases not matched to a gene: 11. Germline CDR1 reads LGHNA; CDR2 reads YNFKEQ.

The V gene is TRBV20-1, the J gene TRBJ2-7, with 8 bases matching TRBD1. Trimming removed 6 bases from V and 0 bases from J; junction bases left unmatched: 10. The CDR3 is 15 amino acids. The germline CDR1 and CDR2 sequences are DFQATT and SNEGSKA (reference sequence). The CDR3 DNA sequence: TGCAGTGCCCCCAGGGACAGGCCTACCTCCTACGAGCAGTACTTC. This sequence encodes CSAPRDRPTSYEQYF.

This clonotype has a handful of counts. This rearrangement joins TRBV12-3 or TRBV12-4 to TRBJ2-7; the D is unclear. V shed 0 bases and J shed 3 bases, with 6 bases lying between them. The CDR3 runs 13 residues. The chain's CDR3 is CASSLATHYEQYF. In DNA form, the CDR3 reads TGTGCCAGCAGTTTAGCGACACACTACGAGCAGTACTTC.

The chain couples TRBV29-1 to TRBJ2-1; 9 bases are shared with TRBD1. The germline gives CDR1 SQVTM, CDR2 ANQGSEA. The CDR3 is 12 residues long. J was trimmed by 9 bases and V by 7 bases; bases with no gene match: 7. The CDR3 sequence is CSAGTGFSEQFF. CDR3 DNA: TGCAGCGCAGGGACAGGGTTCAGTGAGCAGTTCTTC.

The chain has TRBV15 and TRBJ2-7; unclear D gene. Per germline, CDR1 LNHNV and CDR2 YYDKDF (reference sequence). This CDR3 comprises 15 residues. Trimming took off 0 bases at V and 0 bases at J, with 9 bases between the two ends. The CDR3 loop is CATSRDHLPSYEQYF. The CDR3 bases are TGTGCCACCAGCAGAGATCACCTGCCCTCCTACGAGCAGTACTTC.

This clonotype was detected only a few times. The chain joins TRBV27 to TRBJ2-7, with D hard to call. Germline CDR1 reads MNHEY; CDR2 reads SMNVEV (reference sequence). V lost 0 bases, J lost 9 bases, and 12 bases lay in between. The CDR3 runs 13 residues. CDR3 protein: CASSLSWAYRQYF. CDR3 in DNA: TGTGCCAGCAGTTTATCGTGGGCCTACCGGCAGTACTTC.

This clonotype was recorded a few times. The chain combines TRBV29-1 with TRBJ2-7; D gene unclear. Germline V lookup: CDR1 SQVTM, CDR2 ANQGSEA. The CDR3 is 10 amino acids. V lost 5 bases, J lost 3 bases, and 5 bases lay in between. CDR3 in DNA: TGCAGCGTTCTCAGCTACGAGCAGTACTTC. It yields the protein CSVLSYEQYF.

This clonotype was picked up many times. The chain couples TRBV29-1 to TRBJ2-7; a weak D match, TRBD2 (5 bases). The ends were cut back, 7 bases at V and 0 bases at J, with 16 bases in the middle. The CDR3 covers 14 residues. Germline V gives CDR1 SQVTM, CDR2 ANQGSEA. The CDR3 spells CSAITRSPSYEQYF. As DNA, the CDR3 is TGCAGCGCTATAACTAGATCCCCCTCCTACGAGCAGTACTTC.

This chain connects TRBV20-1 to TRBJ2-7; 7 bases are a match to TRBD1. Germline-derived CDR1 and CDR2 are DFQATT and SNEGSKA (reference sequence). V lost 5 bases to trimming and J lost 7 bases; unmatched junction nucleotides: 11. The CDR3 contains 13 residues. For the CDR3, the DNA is TGCAGTGCTTTTTGGCAGGGGGTAAGGGAGCAGTACTTC. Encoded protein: CSAFWQGVREQYF.

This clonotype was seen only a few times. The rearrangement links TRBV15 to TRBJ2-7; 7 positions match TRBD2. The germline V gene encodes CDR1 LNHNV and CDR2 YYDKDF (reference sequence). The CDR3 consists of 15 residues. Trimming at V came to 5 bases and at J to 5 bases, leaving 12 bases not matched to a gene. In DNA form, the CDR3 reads TGTGCCACCAGCCCTGAGGGGCGGGAGTTTCACGAGCAGTACTTC. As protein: CATSPEGREFHEQYF.

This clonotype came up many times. CDR3 in DNA: TGCAGCGTTGGCCCGACAGGTCCGAACACCGGGGAGCTGTTTTTT. Residues: CSVGPTGPNTGELFF. The J gene is TRBJ2-2, the V gene TRBV29-1; perhaps TRBD1 as D (6 bases). Germline loops: CDR1 SQVTM, CDR2 ANQGSEA. The CDR3 covers 15 residues. V was cut by 4 bases and J by 0 bases, with 12 bases left in between.

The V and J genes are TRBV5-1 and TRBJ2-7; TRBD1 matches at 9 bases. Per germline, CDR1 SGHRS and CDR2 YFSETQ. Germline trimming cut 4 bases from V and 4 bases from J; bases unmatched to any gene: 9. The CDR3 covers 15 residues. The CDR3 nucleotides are TGCGCCAGCAGCCGGGACAGGGTGGAATCATACGAGCAGTACTTC. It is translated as CASSRDRVESYEQYF.

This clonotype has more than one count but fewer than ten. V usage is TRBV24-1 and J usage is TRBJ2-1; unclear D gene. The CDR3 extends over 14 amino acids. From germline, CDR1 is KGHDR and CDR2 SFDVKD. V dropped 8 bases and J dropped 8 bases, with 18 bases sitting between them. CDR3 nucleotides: TGTGCCACCAAAGGGTCGAGTTCCCCAGATGAGCAGTTCTTC. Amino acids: CATKGSSSPDEQFF.

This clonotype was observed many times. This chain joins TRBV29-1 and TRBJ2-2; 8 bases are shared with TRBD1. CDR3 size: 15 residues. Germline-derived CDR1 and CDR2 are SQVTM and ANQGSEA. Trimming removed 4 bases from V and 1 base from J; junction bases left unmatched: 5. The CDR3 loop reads CSVGRTGLNTGELFF. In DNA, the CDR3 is TGCAGCGTTGGCCGGACAGGGCTGAACACCGGGGAGCTGTTTTTT.